This T cell receptor (beta chain) was retrieved from a study of cytomegalovirus exposure and HLA in healthy donors. About the study: Earlier sequencing of some 190 million T cells yielded roughly 120 million unique TCR beta sequences. Study-level results: A few chains linked to CMV were shown in vitro to be specific for CMV antigens. Sequencing depth roughly uniform across donors was assumed in presence/absence analyses. Several of the most significant clusters appeared linked to common viral pathogens, based on a later analysis.

Turning to this clone: Its target is unknown.

PCR involved 60 Vbeta and 13 Jbeta primers. The data were produced by immunoSEQ multiplex PCR, yet TCRdb's version contains in-frame clones alone and is incomplete. The data show some 140,000 clones, about 81% seen once. The CDR3 runs 12 residues. Trimming shortened V by 2 bases and J by 12 bases, and 11 bases separated the two germline ends. Germline V gene sequence: CDR1 MDHEN, CDR2 SYDVKM. This TCR came from a woman in her 50s in good health and CMV-seropositive. The specimen was PBMCs. The rearrangement joins TRBV28 to TRBJ1-5; D possibly corresponds to TRBD1 (5 bases). In DNA, the CDR3 is TGTGCCAGCAGTTTAAAGTTCCAGGGCCAGCATTTT. As protein: CASSLKFQGQHF.